This is a list of T cell receptor beta chains from one sample in a study of T cells in Graves' hyperthyroidism and ophthalmopathy. TCRdb reprocessed the multiplex PCR reads via MiXCR and lists one record per CDR3 protein. The profile covers some 320,000 distinct CDR3 sequences, with roughly 15% appearing a single time and 34% taken by the ten largest. The material sequenced was blood. The receptors derive from a woman aged 40 to 50 with Graves' ophthalmopathy. Both conserved end residues are part of each CDR3. Each record gives: J gene, D gene, clone size, V gene, CDR3 DNA, CDR3 protein. D genes are given only for firm matches. The size entry is marked missing in some rows and otherwise reads once, few, many or a size class.

j_call: TRBJ1-2; d_call: .; clone_size: many; v_call: TRBV24-1; cdr3_nt: TGTGCCACCAGTGACCCCCCCAGGGGCGACTATGGCTACACCTTC; cdr3_aa: CATSDPPRGDYGYTF
j_call: TRBJ1-1; d_call: TRBD1; clone_size: .; v_call: TRBV6-5; cdr3_nt: TGTGCCAGCAGTTGGAGGGGGCTGGCTTTCTTT; cdr3_aa: CASSWRGLAFF
j_call: TRBJ2-1; d_call: .; clone_size: many; v_call: TRBV24-1; cdr3_nt: TGTGCCACCAGTGATTTGGGGACACCTTACAATGAGCAGTTCTTC; cdr3_aa: CATSDLGTPYNEQFF
j_call: TRBJ2-1; d_call: .; clone_size: many; v_call: TRBV28; cdr3_nt: TGTGCCAGCAGTCCATGGGACCTAGTGATTGAGCAGTTCTTC; cdr3_aa: CASSPWDLVIEQFF
j_call: TRBJ2-7; d_call: TRBD1; clone_size: many; v_call: TRBV10-3; cdr3_nt: TGTGCCAGCCGGGACAGGACACCCTACGAGCAGTACTTC; cdr3_aa: CASRDRTPYEQYF
j_call: TRBJ1-4; d_call: TRBD1; clone_size: .; v_call: TRBV15; cdr3_nt: TGTGCCACCAGCGCCCGGGGACAGTCTAATGAAAAACTGTTTTTT; cdr3_aa: CATSARGQSNEKLFF
j_call: TRBJ2-7; d_call: .; clone_size: many; v_call: TRBV4-1; cdr3_nt: TGCGCCAGCAGCCAATATTATCCGGGTTACGAGCAGTACTTC; cdr3_aa: CASSQYYPGYEQYF
j_call: TRBJ2-3; d_call: TRBD2; clone_size: .; v_call: TRBV20-1; cdr3_nt: TGCAGTGCTGAGGGACTAGCGGGGGGGCCTTTGCCAGATACGCAGTATTTT; cdr3_aa: CSAEGLAGGPLPDTQYF
j_call: TRBJ1-5; d_call: .; clone_size: many; v_call: TRBV12-3/TRBV12-4; cdr3_nt: TGTGCCAGCAGTCCCTGGTCTGTCGGTGTCGACAATCAGCCCCAGCATTTT; cdr3_aa: CASSPWSVGVDNQPQHF
j_call: TRBJ1-5; d_call: .; clone_size: many; v_call: TRBV12-3/TRBV12-4; cdr3_nt: TGTGCCAGCAGTTTAACAGCCTATAGCAATCAGCCCCAGCATTTT; cdr3_aa: CASSLTAYSNQPQHF
j_call: TRBJ2-7; d_call: .; clone_size: many; v_call: TRBV7-9; cdr3_nt: TGTGCCAGCAGCTTACTGTTAAGGGCCGAGCAGTACTTC; cdr3_aa: CASSLLLRAEQYF
j_call: TRBJ1-1; d_call: .; clone_size: many; v_call: TRBV27; cdr3_nt: TGTGCCAGCAGTTTATCGGGGGGGGGGTTGAACACTGAAGCTTTCTTT; cdr3_aa: CASSLSGGGLNTEAFF
j_call: TRBJ2-5; d_call: .; clone_size: many; v_call: TRBV7-9; cdr3_nt: TGTGCCAGCAGCTTCGAACAGACCCAGTACTTC; cdr3_aa: CASSFEQTQYF
j_call: TRBJ2-7; d_call: .; clone_size: .; v_call: TRBV6-4; cdr3_nt: TGTGCCAGCAGTTACTCGCCGGAGCTCGGAACCTACGAGCAGTACTTC; cdr3_aa: CASSYSPELGTYEQYF
j_call: TRBJ2-1; d_call: TRBD2; clone_size: few; v_call: TRBV20-1; cdr3_nt: TGCAGTGCTACCAGGGGACTAGCGGGAGACAATGAGCAGTTCTTC; cdr3_aa: CSATRGLAGDNEQFF
j_call: TRBJ1-4; d_call: TRBD1; clone_size: .; v_call: TRBV7-9; cdr3_nt: TGTGCCAGCAGCCTCTCGACAGGGGGGAATGAAAAACTGTTTTTT; cdr3_aa: CASSLSTGGNEKLFF
j_call: TRBJ1-1; d_call: .; clone_size: .; v_call: TRBV7-9; cdr3_nt: TGTGCCAGCAGCTCTAGAGGGGGTTTCATTCGGAACACTGAAGCTTTCTTT; cdr3_aa: CASSSRGGFIRNTEAFF
j_call: TRBJ1-1; d_call: TRBD1; clone_size: .; v_call: TRBV7-8; cdr3_nt: TGTGCCAGCAGCCGGGGACAGGGCCTTGAAGCTTTCTTT; cdr3_aa: CASSRGQGLEAFF
j_call: TRBJ2-3; d_call: .; clone_size: many; v_call: TRBV24-1; cdr3_nt: TGTGCCACCAGTGATTTGCTGGGCCCCACAGATACGCAGTATTTT; cdr3_aa: CATSDLLGPTDTQYF
j_call: TRBJ2-1; d_call: .; clone_size: many; v_call: TRBV9; cdr3_nt: TGTGCCAGCAGCGTCACTAGCACCTACAATGAGCAGTTCTTC; cdr3_aa: CASSVTSTYNEQFF
j_call: TRBJ2-1; d_call: TRBD2; clone_size: .; v_call: TRBV6-1; cdr3_nt: TGTGCCAGCAGGAGCGGGAGGGGGAATGAGCAGTTCTTC; cdr3_aa: CASRSGRGNEQFF
j_call: TRBJ2-3; d_call: TRBD2; clone_size: .; v_call: TRBV3-1; cdr3_nt: TGTGCCAGCAGCCAAAGACTAGCGGGAGGGCATACAGATACGCAGTATTTT; cdr3_aa: CASSQRLAGGHTDTQYF
j_call: TRBJ2-7; d_call: .; clone_size: many; v_call: TRBV5-8; cdr3_nt: TGTGCCAGCAGCTGGATCGGGACTGGCGGGATCTACGAGCAGTACTTC; cdr3_aa: CASSWIGTGGIYEQYF
j_call: TRBJ1-1; d_call: .; clone_size: .; v_call: TRBV5-4; cdr3_nt: TGTGCCAGCAGCGGTGGCCCCATCGACACTGAAGCTTTCTTT; cdr3_aa: CASSGGPIDTEAFF
j_call: TRBJ2-7; d_call: TRBD2; clone_size: many; v_call: TRBV29-1; cdr3_nt: TGCAGCGTTGAAGAACGGGGAGGGGAGCAGTACTTC; cdr3_aa: CSVEERGGEQYF
j_call: TRBJ2-5; d_call: TRBD1; clone_size: many; v_call: TRBV7-9; cdr3_nt: TGTGCCAGCAGTCGCCAGGGGGCCGGAGAGACCCAGTACTTC; cdr3_aa: CASSRQGAGETQYF
j_call: TRBJ2-5; d_call: .; clone_size: .; v_call: TRBV15; cdr3_nt: TGTGCCACCAGCAGAGTGCGGGGACTGTATCAAGAGACCCAGTACTTC; cdr3_aa: CATSRVRGLYQETQYF
j_call: TRBJ1-1; d_call: TRBD1; clone_size: .; v_call: TRBV3-1; cdr3_nt: TGTGCCAGCAGCCATTTCGTAGGACAGGGGCCAAGTGAAGCTTTCTTT; cdr3_aa: CASSHFVGQGPSEAFF
j_call: TRBJ2-2; d_call: .; clone_size: .; v_call: TRBV5-1; cdr3_nt: TGCGCCACCCGAGGAAACACCGGGGAGCTGTTTTTT; cdr3_aa: CATRGNTGELFF
j_call: TRBJ1-1; d_call: TRBD1; clone_size: .; v_call: TRBV28; cdr3_nt: TGTGCCAGCAGACCCGGGACAGGGGGGGAAATTGAAGCTTTCTTT; cdr3_aa: CASRPGTGGEIEAFF
j_call: TRBJ2-5; d_call: .; clone_size: few; v_call: TRBV11-2; cdr3_nt: TGTGCCAGCAGCTTAGATAGTTCGACCCAGTACTTC; cdr3_aa: CASSLDSSTQYF
j_call: TRBJ2-3; d_call: .; clone_size: many; v_call: TRBV5-1; cdr3_nt: TGCGCCAGCAGCTTGGGATCGGGACGCACAGATACGCAGTATTTT; cdr3_aa: CASSLGSGRTDTQYF
j_call: TRBJ2-7; d_call: .; clone_size: many; v_call: TRBV15; cdr3_nt: TGTGCCACCAGCATCTCAGGGGATTCCTACGAGCAGTACTTC; cdr3_aa: CATSISGDSYEQYF